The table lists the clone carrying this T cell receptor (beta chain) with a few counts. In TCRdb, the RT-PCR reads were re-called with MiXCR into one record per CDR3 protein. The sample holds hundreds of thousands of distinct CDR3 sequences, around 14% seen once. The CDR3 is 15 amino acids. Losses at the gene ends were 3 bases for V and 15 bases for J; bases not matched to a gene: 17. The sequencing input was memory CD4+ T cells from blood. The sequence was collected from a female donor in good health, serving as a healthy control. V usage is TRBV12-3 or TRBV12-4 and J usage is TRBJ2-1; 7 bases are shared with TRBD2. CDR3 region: CASSFSGLEGSRGFF. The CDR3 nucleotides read TGTGCCAGCAGTTTCTCCGGACTAGAAGGCAGCCGAGGGTTCTTC.